Below are 15 T cell receptor beta chains sequenced from a single sample in a study of blood T cell repertoires in COVID-19. The assay was immunoSEQ multiplex PCR, and TCRdb's table has in-frame clones only and misses some. This table holds about 160,000 clones, approximately 95% found once. Sequences were obtained from peripheral blood. These receptors all come from a woman aged 50 to 65 with acute or convalescent COVID-19.

CDR3 amino acids: CASSANYPGQGQNQPQHF. CDR3 nucleotide sequence: TGTGCCAGCAGTGCAAACTACCCGGGACAGGGCCAAAATCAGCCCCAGCATTTT. This chain joins TRBV6-2 or TRBV6-3 and TRBJ1-5; 9 bases match TRBD1. The CDR3 consists of 18 residues. CDR1 is MNHEY, CDR2 SVGEGT, per germline. The junction had 15 bases not matched to a gene; V was cut back by 5 bases and J by 4 bases.

The rearrangement uses TRBV28 and TRBJ1-1; tentatively, D is TRBD1 (5 bases). Germline CDR1 MDHEN, CDR2 SYDVKM. There are 12 residues in the CDR3. V shed 6 bases and J shed 2 bases, with 7 bases lying between them. This chain's CDR3 is CASRQANTEAFF. The CDR3 nucleotides are TGTGCCAGCAGACAGGCAAACACTGAAGCTTTCTTT.

The chain links TRBV9 to TRBJ2-2; D is uncertain. The CDR3 totals 13 residues. The germline gives CDR1 SGDLS, CDR2 YYNGEE. The V end was cut by 4 bases, the J end by 5 bases, with 9 bases between. CDR3 residues: CASSTTTTGELFF. DNA for the CDR3: TGTGCCAGCAGCACTACTACGACCGGGGAGCTGTTTTTT.

The chain is built from TRBV19 and TRBJ2-7, with 7 positions matching TRBD2. Per the germline V gene, CDR1 is LNHDA and CDR2 is SQIVND (reference sequence). This CDR3 spans 12 amino acids. With 7 bases clipped from V and 6 bases from J, the junction kept 6 bases outside the gene matches. CDR3 residues: CASTPGGGEQYF. CDR3 nucleotide sequence: TGTGCCAGTACCCCTGGGGGGGGCGAGCAGTACTTC.

J is TRBJ1-2 and V is TRBV12-5; 7 nucleotides align to TRBD1. Unmatched junction bases numbered 0, after V lost 2 bases and J lost 0 bases. From germline, CDR1 is LGHNT and CDR2 FRNRAP. The CDR3 runs to 14 residues. CDR3 protein: CASGLTGANYGYTF. CDR3 DNA: TGTGCTAGTGGTTTGACAGGGGCTAACTATGGCTACACCTTC.

This sequence joins TRBV27 and TRBJ1-4; the D gene is possibly TRBD1 (6 bases). The CDR3 is 15 residues long. Germline V CDR1 and CDR2: MNHEY, SMNVEV (reference sequence). The V end was cut by 6 bases, the J end by 5 bases, with 16 bases between. As DNA, the CDR3 is TGTGCCAGCAGGGGATTGGGGGGGCCGAATGAAAAACTGTTTTTT. It yields the protein CASRGLGGPNEKLFF.

The chain combines TRBV7-3 with TRBJ2-2, with D perhaps TRBD1 (5 bases). Trimming stripped 2 bases from V and 0 bases from J, with 16 bases between. The CDR3 spans 18 residues. Germline V gives CDR1 SGHTA, CDR2 FQGTGA. This chain's CDR3 is CASSLYPQTATNTGELFF. In DNA form, the CDR3 reads TGTGCCAGCAGCTTATACCCCCAGACAGCAACGAACACCGGGGAGCTGTTTTTT.

The genes are TRBV27 and TRBJ1-6; D ambiguous. V lost 2 bases, J lost 4 bases, and 6 bases lay in between. CDR1 is MNHEY, CDR2 SMNVEV, per germline (reference sequence). This CDR3 has 14 residues. The CDR3, as DNA: TGTGCCAGCAGTTTAGTCATTTATAATTCACCCCTCCACTTT. Translated, it gives CASSLVIYNSPLHF.

This chain connects TRBV2 to TRBJ2-3; 8 nucleotides agree with TRBD2. The J segment lost 2 bases and the V segment lost 6 bases, leaving 7 bases of the junction unmatched. The CDR3 has 15 residues. CDR1 and CDR2 (germline): SNHLY, FYNNEI. In DNA, the CDR3 is TGTGCCAGCAGGGCGTCGGGACTAGACACAGATACGCAGTATTTT. Protein product: CASRASGLDTDTQYF.

The rearrangement joins TRBV15 to TRBJ1-2; D ambiguous. Per the germline V gene, CDR1 is LNHNV and CDR2 is YYDKDF (reference sequence). The CDR3 is 14 residues long. Trimming stripped 0 bases from V and 2 bases from J, with 7 bases between. Here the CDR3 DNA reads TGTGCCACCAGCAGAGACCCCGTGAACTATGGCTACACCTTC. Protein sequence: CATSRDPVNYGYTF.

This chain links TRBV6-5 with TRBJ2-2; 9 nucleotides line up with TRBD1. This CDR3 spans 15 amino acids. CDR1 is MNHEY, CDR2 SVGAGI, per germline. The V gene end was trimmed by 3 bases and the J gene end by 4 bases; junction bases not matched to a gene: 3. CDR3 coding DNA: TGTGCCAGCAGTTATTCGACAGGGGGCACCGGGGAGCTGTTTTTT. Its translation: CASSYSTGGTGELFF.

The gene calls are TRBV5-1 and TRBJ2-5, with D maybe TRBD2 (6 bases). With 1 base removed from V and 1 base from J, the gap between germline ends came to 11 bases. The CDR3 is 15 amino acids. Germline values: CDR1 SGHRS, CDR2 YFSETQ. The CDR3, as DNA: TGCGCCAGCAGCTTGTTCTTGGGGGGCCAAGAGACCCAGTACTTC. Translating it yields CASSLFLGGQETQYF.

The chain uses TRBV27 and TRBJ1-4; D not resolved. The CDR3 has 14 residues. CDR1 and CDR2 from the germline V gene are MNHEY and SMNVEV (reference sequence). V was cut by 3 bases and J by 3 bases, with 8 bases left in between. Written as DNA, the CDR3 is TGTGCCAGCAGTTTCGGCGGATCTAATGAAAAACTGTTTTTT. It yields the protein CASSFGGSNEKLFF.

The rearrangement uses TRBV6-5 and TRBJ1-2; D unclear. Germline CDR1 MNHEY, CDR2 SVGAGI. V was pared by 2 bases and J by 6 bases, with 7 bases between. This CDR3 has 12 residues. The CDR3 sequence: CASSYAGDGYTF. The CDR3 nucleotides are TGTGCCAGCAGTTACGCGGGTGATGGCTACACCTTC.

The chain employs TRBV6-5 and TRBJ1-3; D is uncertain. The germline gives CDR1 MNHEY, CDR2 SVGAGI. This CDR3 has 15 amino acids. The V and J ends lost 7 bases and 7 bases respectively, with 20 bases between them. The CDR3 loop reads CASTVGRRIGNTIYF. The CDR3 bases are TGTGCCAGCACCGTAGGAAGGAGGATTGGCAACACCATATATTTT.